This T cell receptor (beta chain) was captured by sequencing in a study of shared T cell receptors in the human thymus. Produced via immunoSEQ multiplex PCR; TCRdb's table is partial and in-frame only. Of just under 550,000 clones in the sample, 75% to 85% are singletons; the top ten hold about 0.012%. This CDR3 region has 15 residues. The junction had 10 bases not matched to a gene; V was cut back by 8 bases and J by 1 base. CDR1 and CDR2 (germline): MNHEY, SMNVEV (reference sequence). This sample was also put to use in a study of human thymus T cells. As reported in that work: Samples came from healthy Finnish infants during open corrective cardiac surgery. During corrective heart surgery, resections were taken, and the thymus tissue came from them. What appeared biased in thymic and blood repertoires was the usage of V and J genes. Related research has reported that thymic repertoires overlap highly among unrelated individuals.

The V gene is TRBV27, the J gene TRBJ2-7, with 8 bases matching TRBD1. This sequence was found in a boy under two years old with a congenital heart defect. The sequencing sample was made of thymocytes. The CDR3 sequence is CASAPRGQESYEQYF. As DNA, the CDR3 is TGTGCCAGCGCCCCCCGGGGACAGGAATCCTACGAGCAGTACTTC.